These 32 T cell receptor beta chains were all obtained from the same sample, sequenced in a study of response to subunit inactivated influenza vaccine (dated by TCRdb to 2016 to 2018). Receptor amplification or capture employed RT-PCR. The instrument was an Illumina HiSeq 2500. The public reads were reanalyzed by TCRdb: fastp trimming at Q25, MiXCR alignment, in-frame beta chains only. Under each unique CDR3 protein, matching rows form one entry showing the most common genes and DNA. For this sample there are 700,000 to 900,000 distinct CDR3 sequences; around 21% appear just once. About 10% of the sample goes to the ten largest clones. Specimen: PBMCs from blood, collected 5 days after vaccination. The source is a man in his fifties who received an inactivated influenza vaccine. Donor details come from another sample of the same person, matched by shared clones.

The chain combines TRBV7-2 with TRBJ1-4; D not resolved. CDR3 length equals 15 residues. Per the germline V gene, CDR1 is SGHTA and CDR2 is FQGNSA. With 4 bases removed from V and 4 bases from J, the gap between germline ends came to 13 bases. The CDR3 DNA sequence: TGTGCCAGCAGCTCCCAACAGACGCATAATGAAAAACTGTTTTTT. Protein product: CASSSQQTHNEKLFF.

A few counts support this clonotype. V usage is TRBV9 and J usage is TRBJ2-1; 7 nucleotides align to TRBD2. The germline V gene encodes CDR1 SGDLS and CDR2 YYNGEE. V lost 2 bases, J lost 7 bases, and 3 bases stayed unmatched. The CDR3 runs 13 residues. The CDR3 is CASSVLAENEQFF. The CDR3 bases are TGTGCCAGCAGCGTCCTAGCGGAGAATGAGCAGTTCTTC. Together with reference TRBV9 and TRBJ2-1, the CDR3 gives the full variable domain: DSGVTQTPKHLITATGQRVTLRCSPRSGDLSVYWYQQSLDQGLQFLIQYYNGEERAKGNILERFSAQQFPDLHSELNLSSLELGDSALYFCASSVLAENEQFFGPGTRLTVL.

This clonotype was recorded many times. This chain joins TRBV10-3 and TRBJ2-1; TRBD2 aligns across 15 bases. The junction had 1 base not matched to a gene; V was cut back by 4 bases and J by 6 bases. The CDR3 is 15 amino acids. Germline lookup yields CDR1 ENHRY and CDR2 SYGVKD. The CDR3 DNA is TGTGCCATCAGTGCGGGACTAGCGGGAGGCAATGAGCAGTTCTTC. This codes for CAISAGLAGGNEQFF.

The rearrangement joins TRBV12-3 or TRBV12-4 to TRBJ2-5; 13 bases are a match to TRBD2. This CDR3 region has 14 residues. V trimming: 6 bases; J trimming: 8 bases; junction bases outside the gene matches: 6. This CDR3 reads CASRLTSGGLTQYF. CDR3 in DNA: TGTGCCAGCAGACTGACTAGCGGGGGGCTTACCCAGTACTTC.

This clonotype was picked up a small number of times. This chain uses TRBV12-3 or TRBV12-4 with TRBJ2-2, with unresolved D. Deletions cut 2 bases from V and 7 bases from J, with 11 bases between. CDR3 length: 14 amino acids. The CDR3 nucleotides read TGTGCCAGCAGTTTAAGGATGCAGGTCGGGGAGCTGTTTTTT. This translates into CASSLRMQVGELFF.

This chain links TRBV27 with TRBJ2-7; D is possibly TRBD1 or TRBD2 (5 bases each). CDR3 length: 14 amino acids. V was clipped by 4 bases and J by 5 bases, with 15 bases between them. Germline assignment: CDR1 MNHEY and CDR2 SMNVEV (reference sequence). CDR3 in DNA: TGTGCCAGCAGTTCCCCTGGCAGGGACCACGAGCAGTACTTC. This sequence encodes CASSSPGRDHEQYF.

This clonotype occurred a few times. The chain has TRBV5-5 and TRBJ2-1; tentatively, D is TRBD2 (5 bases). Germline V gives CDR1 SGHKS, CDR2 YYEKEE (reference sequence). This CDR3 region has 13 residues. The ends were cut back, 4 bases at V and 7 bases at J, with 12 bases in the middle. CDR3 protein: CASSVGPGNEQFF. The CDR3 DNA reads as TGTGCCAGCAGCGTAGGCCCGGGGAATGAGCAGTTCTTC.

CDR3 in DNA: TGTGCCAGCAGCCAAGAGGGGACGGGAGGGCTAGAGACCCAGTACTTC. Translating it yields CASSQEGTGGLETQYF. V is TRBV3-1 and J is TRBJ2-5; 8 positions match TRBD2. Germline CDR1 reads LGHDT; CDR2 reads YNNKEL (reference sequence). CDR3 length equals 16 residues. V was clipped by 0 bases and J by 4 bases; unmatched bases: 7.

This clonotype has a handful of counts. V usage is TRBV12-3 or TRBV12-4 and J usage is TRBJ2-7; 9 bases agree with TRBD2. CDR3 size: 15 residues. The junction had 9 bases not matched to a gene; V was cut back by 7 bases and J by 2 bases. CDR3 nucleotides: TGTGCCAGCACTTTTAGCGGGAGCTCTACCTACGAGCAGTACTTC. Protein sequence: CASTFSGSSTYEQYF.

In its sample, this clonotype was seen a few times. This sequence joins TRBV5-1 and TRBJ2-2; D remains unclear. The V end was cut by 4 bases, the J end by 5 bases, with 6 bases between. The CDR3 sequence is 12 residues long. CDR1 and CDR2 (germline): SGHRS, YFSETQ. This CDR3 is CASSGRTGELFF. CDR3 nucleotide sequence: TGCGCCAGCAGCGGAAGAACCGGGGAGCTGTTTTTT. The full variable domain, rest sourced from reference TRBV5-1 and TRBJ2-2, is KAGVTQTPRYLIKTRGQQVTLSCSPISGHRSVSWYQQTPGQGLQFLFEYFSETQRNKGNFPGRFSGRQFSNSRSEMNVSTLELGDSALYLCASSGRTGELFFGEGSRLTVL.

The genes are TRBV7-6 and TRBJ2-7; 9 bases fit TRBD2. The CDR3 runs to 16 residues. The J segment lost 2 bases and the V segment lost 5 bases, leaving 10 bases of the junction unmatched. Germline V gives CDR1 SGHVS, CDR2 FNYEAQ. CDR3 nucleotides: TGTGCCAGCAGCCTATACGGGACTAGCCGGCCCTACGAGCAGTACTTC. This encodes CASSLYGTSRPYEQYF.

The chain links TRBV7-9 to TRBJ2-7, with D possibly being TRBD2 (7 bases). Germline V gene sequence: CDR1 SEHNR, CDR2 FQNEAQ (reference sequence). The CDR3 spans 15 residues. Deletions cut 4 bases from V and 3 bases from J, with 16 bases between. The CDR3 is CASSSRGDYHYEQYF. The CDR3 bases are TGTGCCAGCAGCTCTAGGGGGGACTACCACTACGAGCAGTACTTC.

The chain is built from TRBV20-1 and TRBJ2-5; D tentatively reads TRBD1 or TRBD2 (5 bases each). The germline V gene encodes CDR1 DFQATT and CDR2 SNEGSKA (reference sequence). The CDR3 covers 14 residues. V lost 6 bases to trimming and J lost 5 bases, with 19 bases between them. CDR3 region: CSARDGVGLETQYF. CDR3 nucleotides: TGCAGTGCGAGGGACGGTGTGGGGTTGGAGACCCAGTACTTC.

The table lists this clonotype with many counts. The chain carries TRBV13 and TRBJ2-1; the match to TRBD2 covers 9 bases. Germline values: CDR1 PRHDT, CDR2 FYEKMQ (reference sequence). J lost 8 bases, V lost 4 bases, and 9 bases had no gene match. The CDR3 runs 15 residues. The CDR3 loop is CASSSGLAQAHEQFF. The CDR3 DNA reads TGTGCCAGCAGCTCCGGACTAGCGCAGGCCCATGAGCAGTTCTTC.

This clonotype has just a few counts. This chain uses TRBV28 with TRBJ1-5, with TRBD1 matching over 7 bases. V lost 8 bases, J lost 0 bases, and 7 bases stayed unmatched. Germline CDR1 MDHEN, CDR2 SYDVKM. The CDR3 has 15 residues. Written as DNA, the CDR3 is TGTGCCAGCCGGGACAGACTTTATAGCAATCAGCCCCAGCATTTT. Translation gives CASRDRLYSNQPQHF.

This clonotype occurred a few times. The chain links TRBV15 to TRBJ2-7; 10 bases line up with TRBD1. The V gene's germline CDR1 is LNHNV and CDR2 YYDKDF (reference sequence). The length of the CDR3 is 14 residues. After removal of 2 bases from V and 7 bases from J, the junction contained 5 bases not matched to a gene. The CDR3 reads CATSRSRDRGEQYF. CDR3 bases: TGTGCCACCAGCAGATCCCGGGACAGGGGTGAGCAGTACTTC.

The chain joins TRBV6-5 to TRBJ1-4; TRBD1 matches at 9 bases. The germline gives CDR1 MNHEY, CDR2 SVGAGI. This CDR3 has 17 residues. V shed 2 bases and J 8 bases; nucleotides not matched to a gene: 12. CDR3 protein: CASSYPLRTGAEEKLFF. DNA of the CDR3: TGTGCCAGCAGTTACCCCCTCCGGACAGGGGCTGAGGAAAAACTGTTTTTT.

The chain combines TRBV11-2 with TRBJ2-3; the D is unclear. Trimming removed 0 bases at V and 2 bases at J, with 15 bases between. The CDR3 contains 17 residues. Looked up from germline, CDR1 is SGHAT and CDR2 is FQNNGV. The CDR3 region is CASSLDLGDPYTDTQYF. CDR3 DNA sequence: TGTGCCAGCAGCTTAGATCTTGGTGACCCCTACACAGATACGCAGTATTTT.

The table lists this clonotype with a few counts. The CDR3 nucleotides read TGCAGTGCTAGACGAGTGAGCGCCGGGATGTGGGGAGATACGCAGTATTTT. Protein: CSARRVSAGMWGDTQYF. The J gene is TRBJ2-3, the V gene TRBV20-1, with TRBD2 as a possible D gene (5 bases). Germline V gene data show CDR1 as DFQATT and CDR2 as SNEGSKA (reference sequence). The CDR3 totals 17 residues. The V end lost 2 bases, the J end lost 5 bases, and 23 bases lay between the germline ends.

The chain combines TRBV20-1 with TRBJ2-3; unclear D gene. The CDR3 runs to 13 residues. Trimming removed 1 base from V and 1 base from J, with 6 bases in between. Germline CDR1 DFQATT, CDR2 SNEGSKA (reference sequence). CDR3 amino acids: CSARASGTDTQYF. In nucleotides, the CDR3 is TGCAGTGCTAGAGCCAGCGGCACAGATACGCAGTATTTT.

This rearrangement joins TRBV4-2 to TRBJ2-5; 9 nucleotides agree with TRBD1. The CDR3 has 14 residues. With 2 bases clipped from V and 7 bases from J, the junction kept 5 bases outside the gene matches. Germline V CDR1 and CDR2: LGHNA, YNFKEQ. CDR3 DNA: TGTGCCAGCAGCCAATCGGGGACAGGGCCGACCCAGTACTTC. Translating gives CASSQSGTGPTQYF.

This clonotype has more than one count but fewer than ten. This chain connects TRBV9 to TRBJ2-7, with 11 bases identical to TRBD2. Trimming removed 1 base from V and 0 bases from J; junction bases left unmatched: 3. The germline V gene has CDR1 SGDLS and CDR2 YYNGEE. This CDR3 has 16 amino acids. CDR3: CASSVTGTSGSYEQYF. In DNA form, the CDR3 reads TGTGCCAGCAGCGTAACCGGGACTAGCGGCTCCTACGAGCAGTACTTC.

CDR3 nucleotides: TGCAGTGCTAGACAGCGGGAGCAAAACATTCAGTACTTC. Protein: CSARQREQNIQYF. The V gene is TRBV20-1, the J gene TRBJ2-4; 8 bases align to TRBD2. After removal of 2 bases from V and 5 bases from J, the junction contained 2 bases not matched to a gene. In germline, CDR1 is DFQATT, CDR2 SNEGSKA (reference sequence). CDR3 length equals 13 residues.

The J gene is TRBJ2-1, the V gene TRBV9; D is perhaps TRBD2 (6 bases). The V gene's germline CDR1 is SGDLS and CDR2 YYNGEE. The CDR3 has 17 amino acids. Trimming left V 3 bases short and J 5 bases short, with 21 bases between. CDR3 amino acids: CASSAGLGTLTDNEQFF. For the CDR3, the DNA is TGTGCCAGCAGCGCGGGACTCGGGACCCTAACGGACAATGAGCAGTTCTTC. The variable domain in full, completed from reference TRBV9 and TRBJ2-1, reads DSGVTQTPKHLITATGQRVTLRCSPRSGDLSVYWYQQSLDQGLQFLIQYYNGEERAKGNILERFSAQQFPDLHSELNLSSLELGDSALYFCASSAGLGTLTDNEQFFGPGTRLTVL.

This clonotype was seen a few times. The J gene is TRBJ2-3, the V gene TRBV20-1; D gene ambiguous. Trimming removed 3 bases from V and 2 bases from J, with 12 bases in between. Germline V gene lookup returns CDR1 DFQATT and CDR2 SNEGSKA (reference sequence). The CDR3 covers 14 residues. Here the CDR3 DNA reads TGCAGTGCTAGCAAAAGGCGGTACACAGATACGCAGTATTTT. It codes for CSASKRRYTDTQYF.

There are a few counts of this clonotype. This chain joins TRBV20-1 and TRBJ1-5; TRBD1 is a possible D gene (5 bases). Germline CDR1 is DFQATT and CDR2 is SNEGSKA (reference sequence). The length of the CDR3 is 15 residues. The V gene lost 1 base and the J gene lost 0 bases, with 10 bases spanning the gap. CDR3 protein: CSARVGPNSNQPQHF. CDR3 DNA: TGCAGTGCTAGAGTGGGGCCTAATAGCAATCAGCCCCAGCATTTT.

V usage is TRBV20-1 and J usage is TRBJ2-7; 9 bases are a match to TRBD1. This CDR3 spans 14 amino acids. The V segment lost 6 bases and the J segment 0 bases; nucleotides outside the gene matches: 6. Germline CDR1 DFQATT, CDR2 SNEGSKA (reference sequence). The CDR3 loop reads CSAADRGYSYEQYF. CDR3 nucleotides: TGCAGTGCGGCGGACAGGGGCTACTCCTACGAGCAGTACTTC.

This chain uses TRBV10-3 with TRBJ2-2; D gene uncertain. This CDR3 is 12 amino acids long. Between the trimmed V and J ends, which lost 6 bases and 0 bases, there was a span of 2 bases. Germline values: CDR1 ENHRY, CDR2 SYGVKD. CDR3: CAISPNTGELFF. The DNA for the CDR3 is TGTGCCATCAGCCCGAACACCGGGGAGCTGTTTTTT.

The rearrangement uses TRBV12-3 or TRBV12-4 and TRBJ1-1; D not resolved. The CDR3 is 18 residues long. V lost 4 bases and J lost 0, with 21 bases in between. The DNA for the CDR3 is TGTGCCAGCAGTTCCCCTGTACGTCCCCGACCACTGAACACTGAAGCTTTCTTT. Translated: CASSSPVRPRPLNTEAFF.

This clonotype was seen a handful of times. This chain connects TRBV5-5 to TRBJ2-7; D gene ambiguous. V lost 0 bases and J lost 4, with 14 bases in between. Germline CDR1 is SGHKS and CDR2 is YYEKEE (reference sequence). The CDR3 runs 15 residues. CDR3 coding DNA: TGTGCCAGCAGCTTGGCCTTCCAAGGGATTTACGAGCAGTACTTC. Amino acid sequence: CASSLAFQGIYEQYF.

This clonotype was counted many times. The rearrangement links TRBV12-3 or TRBV12-4 to TRBJ1-2; 7 bases match TRBD1. The ends lost 6 bases at V and 5 bases at J; junction bases unmatched: 6. This CDR3 has 13 amino acids. In DNA form, the CDR3 reads TGTGCCAGCAGATTGGGACAGTTGTATGGCTACACCTTC. Protein sequence: CASRLGQLYGYTF.

At least ten counts were recorded for this clonotype. The chain combines TRBV5-6 with TRBJ2-5; D is perhaps TRBD2 (5 bases). Germline CDR1 and CDR2: SGHDT and YYEEEE. The CDR3 extends over 13 amino acids. V gave up 1 base and J gave up 5 bases, with 9 bases separating them. The CDR3 loop is CASSLILAETQYF. The CDR3 nucleotides are TGTGCCAGCAGCTTGATTCTAGCTGAGACCCAGTACTTC.